A single sample gave rise to the 2 T cell receptor beta chains below, sequenced in a study of blood T cell repertoires in COVID-19 (dated by TCRdb to 2018 to 2020). The protocol used for the library was the immunoSEQ multiplex PCR assay. TCRdb holds this immuneACCESS table with in-frame rearrangements only. Some clones are missing; in checked studies, unresolved V genes explain under half, and the rest has no known cause. This sample holds 250,000 or so clones; approximately 84% were observed only once. Of the sample, under 5% is held by the ten largest clones. Sequencing input: peripheral blood. The source of these receptors is a man between 50 and 59 years old with acute or convalescent COVID-19.

V usage is TRBV2 and J usage is TRBJ2-7; the match to TRBD2 covers 14 bases. The J segment lost 4 bases and the V segment lost 0 bases, leaving 8 bases of the junction unmatched. In germline, CDR1 is SNHLY, CDR2 FYNNEI. The CDR3 sequence is 18 residues long. Here the CDR3 DNA reads TGTGCCAGCAGTGAAGCGGTGACTAGCGGGAGGGGGATATACGAGCAGTACTTC. It specifies CASSEAVTSGRGIYEQYF.

The chain joins TRBV6-5 to TRBJ1-3, with D unresolved. Germline CDR1 reads MNHEY; CDR2 reads SVGAGI. Trimming left V 5 bases short and J 0 bases short, with 8 bases between. CDR3 length: 14 residues. The CDR3 sequence is CASSPLSSGNTIYF. The CDR3 coding sequence is TGTGCCAGCAGTCCACTGAGCTCTGGAAACACCATATATTTT.